In this sample, the clone carrying this TCR beta chain turned up a few times. Germline-derived CDR1 and CDR2 are MNHNS and SASEGT. CDR3 length: 14 residues. The ends were cut back, 6 bases at V and 5 bases at J, with 14 bases in the middle. All of the isolated RNA was reverse transcribed, so expressed TCRB transcripts were sequenced. The protocol was immunoSEQ multiplex PCR, while the TCRdb copy is restricted to in-frame clones and leaves out a portion. The repertoire holds 110,000 to 150,000 clones, with roughly a tenth as singletons. This sample was included in a study of beta chain features in type 1 diabetes. Study in general: Patients did not differ from healthy donors in age, gender or cell yield.

On average, the one heparinised blood draw given by each donor was around 110 mL. The sequencing input was central memory CD4+ T cells from blood. The source is a man aged 18 to 29 in good health. The V gene is TRBV6-1, the J gene TRBJ1-5; D possibly corresponds to TRBD1 (6 bases). The CDR3 bases are TGTGCCAGCAGGCTCACAGGGACCCATCAGCCCCAGCATTTT. Translation: CASRLTGTHQPQHF.